Presented here are 32 T cell receptor beta chains from one specimen sequenced in a study of OX40 agonist ivuxolimab in advanced cancers. Generated by immunoSEQ multiplex PCR, the TCRdb table keeps only in-frame clones and is missing some. The sample has 70,000 to 85,000 clones; roughly 86% are singletons. The sequenced sample was CD4+ or CD8+ T cells sorted from blood, obtained in a trial of the OX40 agonist ivuxolimab. The receptor set was obtained from an adult with an advanced solid tumor such as melanoma, head and neck, liver or kidney cancer.

The chain is built from TRBV5-6 and TRBJ2-2, with a tentative D call TRBD2 (5 bases). CDR1 SGHDT and CDR2 YYEEEE come from the germline V gene. This CDR3 contains 15 residues. With 0 bases removed from V and 4 bases from J, the gap between germline ends came to 10 bases. The CDR3 DNA reads as TGTGCCAGCAGCTTGGTCGGGGTCGGCACCGGGGAGCTGTTTTTT. Amino acids: CASSLVGVGTGELFF.

V and J are TRBV19 and TRBJ1-2, with D perhaps matching TRBD1 (5 bases). This CDR3 spans 15 amino acids. V was clipped by 7 bases and J by 4 bases, with 19 bases between them. Germline V lookup: CDR1 LNHDA, CDR2 SQIVND (reference sequence). CDR3 region: CASTPLGRGFYGYTF. The CDR3 coding sequence is TGTGCCAGTACCCCCCTGGGCCGGGGCTTCTATGGCTACACCTTC.

The chain uses TRBV12-5 and TRBJ2-5; D possibly corresponds to TRBD1 (6 bases). The germline V gene has CDR1 LGHNT and CDR2 FRNRAP. V lost 1 base to trimming and J lost 5 bases, with 8 bases between them. The CDR3 sequence is 13 residues long. The CDR3 region has the DNA TGTGCTAGTGGTTTGGGACAGGTGGAGACCCAGTACTTC. Translating it yields CASGLGQVETQYF.

A remark on this clone: Other nucleotide sequences in the sample specify the same CDR3. The chain employs TRBV5-1 and TRBJ1-6; no clear D. V dropped 0 bases and J dropped 9 bases, with 10 bases sitting between them. The germline CDR1 and CDR2 sequences are SGHRS and YFSETQ. This CDR3 is built from 14 residues. The CDR3 DNA reads as TGCGCCAGCAGCTTGGCGGGGTATGGTTCACCCCTCCACTTT. This translates into CASSLAGYGSPLHF.

The chain recombines TRBV6-1 with TRBJ2-7; maybe TRBD1 (6 bases). This CDR3 spans 14 amino acids. V lost 4 bases, J lost 4 bases, and 14 bases lay in between. CDR1 is MNHNS, CDR2 SASEGT, per germline. The CDR3, as DNA: TGTGCCAGCAGTGTCGGGACATGGGATTACGAGCAGTACTTC. It specifies CASSVGTWDYEQYF.

The chain employs TRBV6-4 and TRBJ2-1; no definite D call. Germline V gene lookup returns CDR1 MRHNA and CDR2 SNTAGT. The V gene lost 4 bases and the J gene lost 12 bases, with 19 bases spanning the gap. The CDR3 is 14 residues long. The CDR3 nucleotides read TGTGCCAGCAGTGTCAACCCTGACTCGCTGGGGCAGTTCTTC. Translating gives CASSVNPDSLGQFF.

The chain links TRBV6-5 to TRBJ1-6, with D possibly being TRBD1 (6 bases). CDR1 MNHEY and CDR2 SVGAGI come from the germline V gene. CDR3 length: 15 amino acids. Deletions cut 0 bases from V and 9 bases from J, with 12 bases between. The CDR3 here is CASSYSTPGVSPLHF. The CDR3 bases are TGTGCCAGCAGTTACTCGACGCCAGGGGTTTCACCCCTCCACTTT.

This chain's CDR3 is CASSLDRGYGYTF. The CDR3, as DNA: TGTGCCAGCAGCTTGGACAGGGGCTATGGCTACACCTTC. The chain carries TRBV5-4 and TRBJ1-2; 7 bases align to TRBD1. Germline CDR1 and CDR2: SGHNT and YYREEE (reference sequence). V lost 0 bases, J lost 4 bases, and 0 bases stayed unmatched. This CDR3 spans 13 amino acids.

The chain is built from TRBV4-1 and TRBJ2-5; TRBD2 matches at 7 bases. After removal of 1 base from V and 5 bases from J, the junction contained 4 bases not matched to a gene. This CDR3 region has 14 residues. Germline assignment: CDR1 MGHRA and CDR2 YSYEKL. Here the CDR3 reads CASSQVVSGETQYF. DNA for the CDR3: TGCGCCAGCAGCCAAGTTGTTAGCGGGGAGACCCAGTACTTC.

The rearrangement uses TRBV29-1 and TRBJ1-5; maybe TRBD1 (5 bases). Trimming stripped 6 bases from V and 5 bases from J, with 14 bases between. CDR1 is SQVTM, CDR2 ANQGSEA, per germline. The CDR3 runs to 13 residues. The CDR3 here is CSVRGQSDQPQHF. DNA of the CDR3: TGCAGCGTCCGTGGACAATCCGATCAGCCCCAGCATTTT.

V and J are TRBV7-9 and TRBJ1-3; 10 bases agree with TRBD1. Germline values: CDR1 SEHNR, CDR2 FQNEAQ (reference sequence). Unmatched junction bases numbered 10, after V lost 6 bases and J lost 8 bases. The CDR3 runs to 15 residues. CDR3 DNA sequence: TGTGCCAGCAGTTCGACAGGGGGCAAGGGGGACACCATATATTTT. It codes for CASSSTGGKGDTIYF.

The V call is TRBV12-5, the J call TRBJ2-7; 9 nucleotides line up with TRBD1. With 9 bases clipped from V and 3 bases from J, the junction kept 9 bases outside the gene matches. Germline assignment: CDR1 LGHNT and CDR2 FRNRAP. CDR3 length equals 14 residues. CDR3 protein: CASLAGTGNYEQYF. The DNA of the CDR3 is TGTGCTAGCCTGGCCGGGACAGGGAACTACGAGCAGTACTTC.

The chain employs TRBV14 and TRBJ1-1; TRBD1 matches at 8 bases. Germline trimming cut 4 bases from V and 0 bases from J; bases unmatched to any gene: 1. This CDR3 spans 14 amino acids. Germline V CDR1 and CDR2: SGHDN, FVKESK. The CDR3 DNA is TGTGCCAGCAGCCCGACAGGGGTGAACACTGAAGCTTTCTTT. As protein: CASSPTGVNTEAFF.

This rearrangement joins TRBV4-3 to TRBJ2-3, with 11 bases identical to TRBD2. The J segment lost 0 bases and the V segment lost 4 bases, leaving 12 bases of the junction unmatched. The germline V gene encodes CDR1 LGHNA and CDR2 YSLEER. The CDR3 contains 19 residues. The CDR3 here is CASSPDYTLAGGSTDTQYF. CDR3 bases: TGCGCCAGCAGCCCAGATTACACATTAGCGGGAGGGAGCACAGATACGCAGTATTTT.

This clone rates as medium-sized. This chain links TRBV30 with TRBJ1-2; D not certain. CDR3 length equals 12 residues. The germline V gene has CDR1 GTSNPN and CDR2 SVGIG (reference sequence). V was cut by 2 bases and J by 3 bases, with 7 bases left in between. DNA of the CDR3: TGTGCCTGGAGTCCTGGAGACTATGGCTACACCTTC. Protein product: CAWSPGDYGYTF.

This chain uses TRBV11-2 with TRBJ1-5; 7 bases agree with TRBD1. Unmatched junction bases numbered 10, after V lost 4 bases and J lost 7 bases. Germline loops: CDR1 SGHAT, CDR2 FQNNGV. This CDR3 is 15 amino acids long. The CDR3 DNA reads TGTGCCAGCAGCTCCCTTACAGGGGTCGGCCAGCCCCAGCATTTT. This gives the protein CASSSLTGVGQPQHF.

The V gene is TRBV7-9, the J gene TRBJ1-1; a weak D match, TRBD1 (6 bases). The V gene's germline CDR1 is SEHNR and CDR2 FQNEAQ (reference sequence). The CDR3 covers 12 residues. Trimming shortened V by 5 bases and J by 12 bases, and 16 bases separated the two germline ends. As DNA, the CDR3 is TGTGCCAGCAGCCCCTCTAGTAGGGGGTCTTTCTTT. Amino acid sequence: CASSPSSRGSFF. Complete variable domain (other parts from reference TRBV7-9 and TRBJ1-1): DTGVSQNPRHKITKRGQNVTFRCDPISEHNRLYWYRQTLGQGPEFLTYFQNEAQLEKSRLLSDRFSAERPKGSFSTLEIQRTEQGDSAMYLCASSPSSRGSFFGQGTRLTVV.

The CDR3 DNA sequence: TGTGCCTGGAGTCCTTCGCTAGCGGGAGTCGGGGATACGCAGTATTTT. Translating gives CAWSPSLAGVGDTQYF. This rearrangement joins TRBV30 to TRBJ2-3; TRBD2 matches at 10 bases. The length of the CDR3 is 16 residues. Trimming took 2 bases from V and 6 from J; bases not matched to a gene: 11. CDR1 is GTSNPN, CDR2 SVGIG, per germline (reference sequence).

The chain has TRBV9 and TRBJ1-4; a possible D gene is TRBD1 (6 bases). The CDR3 runs 14 residues. Germline CDR1 SGDLS, CDR2 YYNGEE. V was pared by 4 bases and J by 3 bases, with 10 bases between. This CDR3 reads CASSPQGSNEKLFF. CDR3 in DNA: TGTGCCAGCAGCCCCCAGGGGTCTAATGAAAAACTGTTTTTT.

Only a few counts were recorded for this clone. The rearrangement links TRBV7-3 to TRBJ1-6, with 7 bases lining up with TRBD1. CDR1 is SGHTA and CDR2 is FQGTGA in the germline V gene. The CDR3 consists of 14 residues. Trimming cost V 8 bases and J 7 bases; bases outside gene matches: 8. The CDR3 DNA is TGTGCCAGCGCTCGACAGGGCGGCAATTCACCCCTCCACTTT. It specifies CASARQGGNSPLHF.

This chain links TRBV11-2 with TRBJ1-1; D perhaps matches TRBD1 (6 bases). The CDR3 is 14 residues long. Germline V gene lookup returns CDR1 SGHAT and CDR2 FQNNGV. Trimming took off 1 base at V and 1 base at J, with 7 bases between the two ends. The CDR3 region has the DNA TGTGCCAGCAGCTTAGCACAGGGGAACACTGAAGCTTTCTTT. Protein product: CASSLAQGNTEAFF.

This clone was seen only a few times. The J gene is TRBJ2-5, the V gene TRBV5-1; TRBD2 matches 11 bases. The V gene's germline CDR1 is SGHRS and CDR2 YFSETQ. There are 16 residues in the CDR3. V dropped 1 base and J dropped 6; count of bases not matched to a gene: 8. The CDR3 coding sequence is TGCGCCAGCAGCTTGAGTAGCGGGGGGGCCGGGAAGACCCAGTACTTC. As protein: CASSLSSGGAGKTQYF.

The chain combines TRBV18 with TRBJ2-3; 9 bases line up with TRBD1. Trimming removed 6 bases from V and 2 bases from J; junction bases left unmatched: 9. The CDR3 spans 16 residues. Germline values: CDR1 KGHSH, CDR2 LQKENI. Here the CDR3 reads CASSLWTGANTDTQYF. The CDR3 bases are TGTGCCAGCTCTCTCTGGACAGGGGCGAACACAGATACGCAGTATTTT.

The chain links TRBV15 to TRBJ2-7, with 7 bases aligning to TRBD1. V lost 5 bases to trimming and J lost 2 bases; unmatched junction nucleotides: 9. The CDR3 extends over 15 amino acids. Germline-derived CDR1 and CDR2 are LNHNV and YYDKDF (reference sequence). The CDR3, as DNA: TGTGCCACCAGCGTATCTCCGGACAGGCCCTACGAGCAGTACTTC. Protein product: CATSVSPDRPYEQYF.

The chain links TRBV4-1 to TRBJ2-5; D is ambiguous. Trimming shortened V by 0 bases and J by 7 bases, and 27 bases separated the two germline ends. Per germline, CDR1 MGHRA and CDR2 YSYEKL. This CDR3 is 19 amino acids long. This CDR3 is CASSQDIVGVERDSATQYF. The CDR3 DNA is TGCGCCAGCAGCCAAGATATAGTGGGTGTAGAAAGGGATTCCGCGACCCAGTACTTC.

This chain joins TRBV6-5 and TRBJ1-1; possibly TRBD1 for D (6 bases). V dropped 6 bases and J dropped 10 bases, with 18 bases sitting between them. This CDR3 has 13 amino acids. Per the germline V gene, CDR1 is MNHEY and CDR2 is SVGAGI. The DNA of the CDR3 is TGTGCCAGCAGACAACAGGGACCGGGTCGAGCTTTCTTT. It yields the protein CASRQQGPGRAFF.

This rearrangement joins TRBV18 to TRBJ1-2; the D is unclear. The CDR3 runs 13 residues. The V end lost 6 bases, the J end lost 3 bases, and 11 bases lay between the germline ends. Germline-derived CDR1 and CDR2 are KGHSH and LQKENI. CDR3 in DNA: TGTGCCAGCTCGTCCGGCACGGACTATGGCTACACCTTC. Its protein is CASSSGTDYGYTF.

V usage is TRBV5-1 and J usage is TRBJ2-5, with 10 bases aligning to TRBD2. V lost 4 bases and J lost 5; bases outside the gene matches: 8. The germline CDR1 and CDR2 sequences are SGHRS and YFSETQ. The CDR3 runs 15 residues. CDR3 nucleotide sequence: TGCGCCAGCAGCGTTGTTACTAGCGGGGTGGAGACCCAGTACTTC. Residues: CASSVVTSGVETQYF.

J is TRBJ1-1 and V is TRBV19; D ambiguous. The CDR3 has 14 residues. V was clipped by 6 bases and J by 0 bases, with 11 bases between them. CDR1 LNHDA and CDR2 SQIVND come from the germline V gene (reference sequence). The CDR3 loop is CASRPRRMNTEAFF. The CDR3 nucleotides are TGTGCCAGTAGGCCGCGGCGGATGAACACTGAAGCTTTCTTT.

The genes are TRBV12-5 and TRBJ2-5; 7 bases agree with TRBD1. This CDR3 is 15 amino acids long. Germline loops: CDR1 LGHNT, CDR2 FRNRAP. The trim removed 4 bases at V and 5 bases at J, leaving 10 bases unmatched. CDR3 in amino acids: CASGYGTEGSETQYF. The CDR3 DNA sequence: TGTGCTAGTGGTTACGGGACAGAAGGTAGCGAGACCCAGTACTTC.

V and J are TRBV23-1 and TRBJ1-6; TRBD1 might be the D (5 bases). TRBV23-1 counts as an open reading frame of uncertain function. This CDR3 spans 16 amino acids. The V end lost 5 bases, the J end lost 3 bases, and 14 bases lay between the germline ends. The CDR3 DNA reads TGCGCCAGCAGTGCCGCCGAGGGGATCTATAATTCACCCCTCCACTTT. This encodes CASSAAEGIYNSPLHF.

The V call is TRBV11-2, the J call TRBJ1-1; D unclear. The CDR3 contains 14 residues. Germline assignment: CDR1 SGHAT and CDR2 FQNNGV. The V end was cut by 1 base, the J end by 3 bases, with 9 bases between. As DNA, the CDR3 is TGTGCCAGCAGCTTAGTCGGGATCCACACTGAAGCTTTCTTT. Translating it yields CASSLVGIHTEAFF.